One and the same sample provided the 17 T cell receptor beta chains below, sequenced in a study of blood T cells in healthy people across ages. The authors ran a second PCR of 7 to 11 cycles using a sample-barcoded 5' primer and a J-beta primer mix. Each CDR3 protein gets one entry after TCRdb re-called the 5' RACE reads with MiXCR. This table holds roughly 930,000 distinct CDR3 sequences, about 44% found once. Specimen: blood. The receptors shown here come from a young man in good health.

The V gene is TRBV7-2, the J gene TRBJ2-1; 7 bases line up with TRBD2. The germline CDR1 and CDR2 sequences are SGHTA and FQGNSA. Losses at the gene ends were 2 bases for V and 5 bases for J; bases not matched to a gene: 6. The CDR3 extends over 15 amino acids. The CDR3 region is CASSLRASGNNEQFF. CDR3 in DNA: TGTGCCAGCAGCTTACGGGCTAGCGGAAACAATGAGCAGTTCTTC.

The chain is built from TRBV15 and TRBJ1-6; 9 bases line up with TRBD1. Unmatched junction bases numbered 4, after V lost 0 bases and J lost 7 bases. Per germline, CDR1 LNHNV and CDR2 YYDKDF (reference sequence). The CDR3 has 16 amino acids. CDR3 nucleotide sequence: TGTGCCACCAGCAGAGAAAGACAGGGGGGAAATTCACCCCTCCACTTT. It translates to CATSRERQGGNSPLHF.

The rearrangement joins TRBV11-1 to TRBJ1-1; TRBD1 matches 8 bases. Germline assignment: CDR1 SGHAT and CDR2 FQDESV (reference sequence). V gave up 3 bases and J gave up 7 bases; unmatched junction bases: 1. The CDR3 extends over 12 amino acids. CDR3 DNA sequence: TGTGCCAGCAGCTTTGACAGGGGTGAAGCTTTCTTT. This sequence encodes CASSFDRGEAFF. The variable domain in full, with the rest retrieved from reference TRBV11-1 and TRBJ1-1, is EAEVAQSPRYKITEKSQAVAFWCDPISGHATLYWYRQILGQGPELLVQFQDESVVDDSQLPKDRFSAERLKGVDSTLKIQPAELGDSAMYLCASSFDRGEAFFGQGTRLTVV.

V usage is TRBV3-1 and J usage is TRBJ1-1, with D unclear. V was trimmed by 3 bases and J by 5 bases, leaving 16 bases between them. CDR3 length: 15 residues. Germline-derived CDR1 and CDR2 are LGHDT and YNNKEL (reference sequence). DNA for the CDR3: TGTGCCAGCAGCCACCCCCTGAGCAGTAGGACTGAAGCTTTCTTT. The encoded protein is CASSHPLSSRTEAFF.

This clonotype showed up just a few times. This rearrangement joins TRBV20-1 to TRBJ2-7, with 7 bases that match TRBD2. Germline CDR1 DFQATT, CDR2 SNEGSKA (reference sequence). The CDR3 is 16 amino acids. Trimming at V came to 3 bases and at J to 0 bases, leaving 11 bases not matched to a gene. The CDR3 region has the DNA TGCAGTGCTAGGGATCTAGCGGCCCTAAACTCCTACGAGCAGTACTTC. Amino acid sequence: CSARDLAALNSYEQYF.

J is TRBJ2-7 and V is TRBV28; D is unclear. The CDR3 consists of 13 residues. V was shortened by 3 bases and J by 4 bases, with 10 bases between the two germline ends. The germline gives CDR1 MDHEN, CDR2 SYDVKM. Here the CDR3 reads CASSLGKLYEQYF. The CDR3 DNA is TGTGCCAGCAGTTTGGGCAAACTTTACGAGCAGTACTTC.

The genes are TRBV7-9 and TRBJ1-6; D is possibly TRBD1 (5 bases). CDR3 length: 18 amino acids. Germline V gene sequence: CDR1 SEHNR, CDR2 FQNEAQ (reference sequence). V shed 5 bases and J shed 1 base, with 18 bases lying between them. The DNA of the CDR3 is TGTGCCAGCAGCCCGTCGGTGGTGGGACTTTCCTATAATTCACCCCTCCACTTT. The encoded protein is CASSPSVVGLSYNSPLHF. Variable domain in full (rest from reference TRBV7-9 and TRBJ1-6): DTGVSQNPRHKITKRGQNVTFRCDPISEHNRLYWYRQTLGQGPEFLTYFQNEAQLEKSRLLSDRFSAERPKGSFSTLEIQRTEQGDSAMYLCASSPSVVGLSYNSPLHFGNGTRLTVT.

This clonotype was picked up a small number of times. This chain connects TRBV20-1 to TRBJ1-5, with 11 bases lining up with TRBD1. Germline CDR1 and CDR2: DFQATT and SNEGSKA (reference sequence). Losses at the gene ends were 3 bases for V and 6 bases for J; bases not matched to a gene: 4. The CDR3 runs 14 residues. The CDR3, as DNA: TGCAGTGCTAGCCGGACAGGGGGCGTTCAGCCCCAGCATTTT. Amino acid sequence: CSASRTGGVQPQHF.

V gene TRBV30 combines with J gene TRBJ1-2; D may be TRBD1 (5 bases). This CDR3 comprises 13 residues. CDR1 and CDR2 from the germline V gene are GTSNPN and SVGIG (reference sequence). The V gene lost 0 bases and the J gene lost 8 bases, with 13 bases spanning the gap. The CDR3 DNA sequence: TGTGCCTGGAGTGTCTTACAGGTGGGAGGCTACACCTTC. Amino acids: CAWSVLQVGGYTF.

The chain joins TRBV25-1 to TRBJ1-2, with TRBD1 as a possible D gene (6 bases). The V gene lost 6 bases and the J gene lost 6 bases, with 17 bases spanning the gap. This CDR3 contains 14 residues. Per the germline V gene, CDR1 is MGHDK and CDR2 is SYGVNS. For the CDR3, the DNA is TGTGCCAGCAGCCGACCCGGGACATGGAATGGCTACACCTTC. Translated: CASSRPGTWNGYTF.

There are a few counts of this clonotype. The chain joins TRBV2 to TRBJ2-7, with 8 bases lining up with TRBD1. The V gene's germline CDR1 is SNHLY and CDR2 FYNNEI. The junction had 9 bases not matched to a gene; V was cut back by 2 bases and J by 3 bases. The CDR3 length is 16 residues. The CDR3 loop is CASSESVAGGSYEQYF. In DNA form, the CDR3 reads TGTGCCAGCAGTGAATCCGTGGCAGGGGGCAGCTACGAGCAGTACTTC.

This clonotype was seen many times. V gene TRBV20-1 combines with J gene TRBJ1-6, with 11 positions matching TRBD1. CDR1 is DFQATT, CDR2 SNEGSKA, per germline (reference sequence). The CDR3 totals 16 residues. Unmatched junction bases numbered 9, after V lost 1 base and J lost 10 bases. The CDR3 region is CSARASLGDRGSPLHF. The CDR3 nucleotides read TGCAGTGCTAGAGCCTCTCTTGGGGACAGGGGGTCACCCCTCCACTTT.

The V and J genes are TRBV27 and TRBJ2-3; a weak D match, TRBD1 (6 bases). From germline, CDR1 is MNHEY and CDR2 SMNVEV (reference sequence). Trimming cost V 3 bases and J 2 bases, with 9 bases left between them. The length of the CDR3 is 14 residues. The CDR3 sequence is CASSFGQITDTQYF. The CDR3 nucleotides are TGTGCCAGCAGTTTCGGACAGATCACAGATACGCAGTATTTT.

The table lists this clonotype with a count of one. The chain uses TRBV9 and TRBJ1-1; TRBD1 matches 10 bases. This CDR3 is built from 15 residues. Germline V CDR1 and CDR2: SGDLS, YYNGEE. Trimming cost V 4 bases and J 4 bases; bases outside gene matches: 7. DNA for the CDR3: TGTGCCAGCAGCCCTGGGGACAGGGGAGTCACTGAAGCTTTCTTT. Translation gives CASSPGDRGVTEAFF.

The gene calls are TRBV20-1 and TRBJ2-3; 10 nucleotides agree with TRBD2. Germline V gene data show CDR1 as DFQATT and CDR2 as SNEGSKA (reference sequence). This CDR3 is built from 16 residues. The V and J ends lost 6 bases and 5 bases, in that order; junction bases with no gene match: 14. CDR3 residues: CSAGPQRGGRGDTQYF. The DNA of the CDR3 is TGCAGTGCCGGCCCCCAGCGGGGGGGCCGAGGAGATACGCAGTATTTT.

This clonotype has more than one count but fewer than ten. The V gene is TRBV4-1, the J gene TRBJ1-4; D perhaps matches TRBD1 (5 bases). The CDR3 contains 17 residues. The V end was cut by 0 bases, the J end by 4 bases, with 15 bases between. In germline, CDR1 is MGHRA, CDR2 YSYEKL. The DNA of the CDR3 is TGCGCCAGCAGCCAAGACCCCGGGAGGACAAGTAATGAAAAACTGTTTTTT. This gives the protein CASSQDPGRTSNEKLFF.

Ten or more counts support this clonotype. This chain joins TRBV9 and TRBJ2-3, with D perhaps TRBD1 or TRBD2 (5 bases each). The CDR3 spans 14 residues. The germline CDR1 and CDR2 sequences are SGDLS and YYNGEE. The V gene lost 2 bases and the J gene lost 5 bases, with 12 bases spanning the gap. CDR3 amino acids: CASSVGTTRDTQYF. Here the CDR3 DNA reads TGTGCCAGCAGCGTCGGGACGACCAGAGATACGCAGTATTTT.